These T cell receptor beta chains were read from a single sample in a study of Ad26.COV2.S vaccination and SARS-CoV-2 variants. Repertoires were generated with immunoSEQ multiplex PCR, while TCRdb's copy carries only in-frame clones and drops some. The sample lists about 440,000 clones, about nine tenths occurring once. This specimen was peripheral blood, taken in a trial of Ad26.COV2.S vaccine versus placebo. Every receptor here comes from a person aged 18-60 years who received the Ad26.COV2.S COVID-19 vaccine or a placebo. CDR3s include the opening cysteine and the closing phenylalanine or tryptophan. Fields, in order: CDR3 DNA, CDR3 protein, V gene, CDR3 length, clone size, J gene, D gene. The D gene is left open where the match is weak. Some rows mark clone size as missing; the rest say once, few, many or name a class of expanded clone.

CDR3nt: TGTGCCAGCAGCTTAGATTCAGCTACCACACCCCTCCACTTT; CDR3aa: CASSLDSATTPLHF; v_gene: TRBV7-9; len: 14; abundance: NA; j_gene: TRBJ1-6; d_gene: NA
CDR3nt: TGTGCCATCAGTCCTAGCGGGGGTAGGAATGAGCAGTTCTTC; CDR3aa: CAISPSGGRNEQFF; v_gene: TRBV10-3; len: 14; abundance: once; j_gene: TRBJ2-1; d_gene: TRBD2
CDR3nt: TGTGCCAGCAGTGGACCCTTTCCCGGGAGGAGTTCCTACGAGCAGTACTTC; CDR3aa: CASSGPFPGRSSYEQYF; v_gene: TRBV2; len: 17; abundance: few; j_gene: TRBJ2-7; d_gene: TRBD2
CDR3nt: TGTGCCAGCAGTTCCGCTGGGGGTTATTCACCCCTCCACTTT; CDR3aa: CASSSAGGYSPLHF; v_gene: TRBV27; len: 14; abundance: NA; j_gene: TRBJ1-6; d_gene: NA
CDR3nt: TGTGCCACCAGCAGAGCCGGGACAGGGGGATCACCCCTCCACTTT; CDR3aa: CATSRAGTGGSPLHF; v_gene: TRBV15; len: 15; abundance: NA; j_gene: TRBJ1-6; d_gene: TRBD1
CDR3nt: TGTGCCAGCAGTTTAGTAGGGGAGTACCAAGAGACCCAGTACTTC; CDR3aa: CASSLVGEYQETQYF; v_gene: TRBV27; len: 15; abundance: NA; j_gene: TRBJ2-5; d_gene: NA
CDR3nt: TGTGCCAGCAGCGTTACAGCGGGAGACGGTACGCAGTATTTT; CDR3aa: CASSVTAGDGTQYF; v_gene: TRBV7-3; len: 14; abundance: NA; j_gene: TRBJ2-3; d_gene: TRBD2
CDR3nt: TGCGCCAGCAGCCCGGGGGTGTACGAGCAGTACTTC; CDR3aa: CASSPGVYEQYF; v_gene: TRBV5-1; len: 12; abundance: NA; j_gene: TRBJ2-7; d_gene: NA
CDR3nt: TGTGCCAGCAGTTACGTGGGACAGGGGTACAATGAGCAGTTCTTC; CDR3aa: CASSYVGQGYNEQFF; v_gene: TRBV6-2/TRBV6-3; len: 15; abundance: few; j_gene: TRBJ2-1; d_gene: TRBD1
CDR3nt: TGTGCCAGCGGGACAGGGAGAAATGAAAAACTGTTTTTT; CDR3aa: CASGTGRNEKLFF; v_gene: TRBV2; len: 13; abundance: few; j_gene: TRBJ1-4; d_gene: TRBD1
CDR3nt: TGTGCCAGCAGTTCCCGGACGTCGAGGGAAGAGACCCAGTACTTC; CDR3aa: CASSSRTSREETQYF; v_gene: TRBV2; len: 15; abundance: NA; j_gene: TRBJ2-5; d_gene: NA
CDR3nt: TGTGGGGCAGGCGGGGGCGGCACAGATACGCAGTATTTT; CDR3aa: CGAGGGGTDTQYF; v_gene: TRBV10-3; len: 13; abundance: NA; j_gene: TRBJ2-3; d_gene: NA
CDR3nt: TGTGCCTGGAGTGAAGGCTCCAGGGCGAACACCGGGGAGCTGTTTTTT; CDR3aa: CAWSEGSRANTGELFF; v_gene: TRBV30; len: 16; abundance: NA; j_gene: TRBJ2-2; d_gene: NA
CDR3nt: TGTGCCAGCAGCCAAGATTTAAACGGTCAGAATGAGCAGTTCTTC; CDR3aa: CASSQDLNGQNEQFF; v_gene: TRBV4-2; len: 15; abundance: NA; j_gene: TRBJ2-1; d_gene: NA